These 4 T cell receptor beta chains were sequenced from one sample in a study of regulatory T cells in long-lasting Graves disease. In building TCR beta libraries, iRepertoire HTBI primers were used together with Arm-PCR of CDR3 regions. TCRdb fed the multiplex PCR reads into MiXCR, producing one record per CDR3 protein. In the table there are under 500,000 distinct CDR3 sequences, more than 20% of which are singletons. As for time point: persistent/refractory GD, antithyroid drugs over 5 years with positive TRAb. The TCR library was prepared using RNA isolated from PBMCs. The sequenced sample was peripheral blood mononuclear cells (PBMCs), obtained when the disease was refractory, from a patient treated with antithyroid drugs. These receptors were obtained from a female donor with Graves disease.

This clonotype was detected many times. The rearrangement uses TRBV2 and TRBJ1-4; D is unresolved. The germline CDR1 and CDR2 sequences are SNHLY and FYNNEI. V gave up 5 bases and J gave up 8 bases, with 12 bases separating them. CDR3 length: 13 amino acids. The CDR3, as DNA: TGTGCCAGCAGTTGGGTAGTTAACGAAAAACTGTTTTTT. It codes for CASSWVVNEKLFF.

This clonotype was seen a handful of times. CDR3 nucleotides: TGCAGTGCTCGGGACAGGGTAGATCAGCCCCAGCATTTT. Translation gives CSARDRVDQPQHF. The V gene is TRBV20-1, the J gene TRBJ1-5; 9 bases agree with TRBD1. J lost 5 bases, V lost 5 bases, and 4 bases had no gene match. Germline lookup yields CDR1 DFQATT and CDR2 SNEGSKA (reference sequence). The CDR3 is 13 amino acids.

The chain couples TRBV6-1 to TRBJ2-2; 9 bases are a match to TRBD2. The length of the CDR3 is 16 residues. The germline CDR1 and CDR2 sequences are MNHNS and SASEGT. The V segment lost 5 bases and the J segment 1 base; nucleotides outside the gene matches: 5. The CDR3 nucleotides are TGTGCCAGCAGTCAGCGACTAGCGGTGAACACCGGGGAGCTGTTTTTT. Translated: CASSQRLAVNTGELFF.

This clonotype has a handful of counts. The CDR3 bases are TGCAGTGCAGGTTGTCCAACCCAGGCAAGGTCCTACGAGCAGTACTTC. Translating it yields CSAGCPTQARSYEQYF. This chain uses TRBV20-1 with TRBJ2-7; no reliable D call. Per germline, CDR1 DFQATT and CDR2 SNEGSKA (reference sequence). Trimming cost V 6 bases and J 1 base, with 22 bases left between them. The CDR3 length is 16 residues.